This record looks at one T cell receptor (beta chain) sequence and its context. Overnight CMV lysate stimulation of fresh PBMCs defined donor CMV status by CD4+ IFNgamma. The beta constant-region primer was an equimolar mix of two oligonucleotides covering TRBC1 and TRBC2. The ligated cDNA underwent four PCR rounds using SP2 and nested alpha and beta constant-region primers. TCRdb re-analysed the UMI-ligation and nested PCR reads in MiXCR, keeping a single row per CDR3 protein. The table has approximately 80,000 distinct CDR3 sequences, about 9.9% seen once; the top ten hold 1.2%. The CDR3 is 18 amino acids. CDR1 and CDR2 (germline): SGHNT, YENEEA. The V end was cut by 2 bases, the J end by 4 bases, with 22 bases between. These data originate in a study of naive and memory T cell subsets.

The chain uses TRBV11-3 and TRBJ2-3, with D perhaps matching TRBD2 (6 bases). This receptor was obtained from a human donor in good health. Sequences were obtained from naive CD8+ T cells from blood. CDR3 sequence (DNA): TGTGCCAGCAGCTTATATTTGCGGGACTCCGATTTACCAGATACGCAGTATTTT. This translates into CASSLYLRDSDLPDTQYF.